The clone carrying this T cell receptor (beta chain) was counted at least ten times. These data belong to a study of regulatory T cells in long-lasting Graves disease. Germline V gene data show CDR1 as LNHNV and CDR2 as YYDKDF (reference sequence). CDR3 length: 16 residues. Losses at the gene ends were 5 bases for V and 0 bases for J; bases not matched to a gene: 10. Arm-PCR of CDR3 regions and iRepertoire HTBI primers were used to build TCR beta libraries. From the multiplex PCR reads, TCRdb called clonotypes with MiXCR, one entry per CDR3 protein. The sample yields about 540,000 distinct CDR3 sequences, roughly 14% seen once. Time point denoted: newly diagnosed GD, antithyroid drugs for less than 3 months. From PBMCs, RNA was extracted and then used to make the TCR library. A blood draw put about 9.9 milliliters of peripheral blood into EDTA tubes. In addition, the sample was reused for a study of T cells in Graves' hyperthyroidism and ophthalmopathy. From that study: An initial round of RT-PCR targeting the TCR CDR3 relied on the HTBI primer set.

This TCR came from a man aged 30-40 years with Graves disease. The specimen was peripheral blood mononuclear cells (PBMCs), collected at new diagnosis, from a patient treated with antithyroid drugs. The genes are TRBV15 and TRBJ2-7; 7 positions agree with TRBD1. DNA of the CDR3: TGTGCCACCAGCCGGGGTGACAGGGTGGGCTCCTACGAGCAGTACTTC. Protein product: CATSRGDRVGSYEQYF. Based on the CDR3 plus reference TRBV15 and TRBJ2-7, the full variable domain is DAMVIQNPRYQVTQFGKPVTLSCSQTLNHNVMYWYQQKSSQAPKLLFHYYDKDFNNEADTPDNFQSRRPNTSFCFLDIRSPGLGDTAMYLCATSRGDRVGSYEQYFGPGTRLTVT.